The clone carrying this T cell receptor beta chain was counted between two and nine times. No antigen is known for it. The CDR3 consists of 15 residues. J lost 5 bases, V lost 7 bases, and 10 bases had no gene match. Germline assignment: CDR1 SNHLY and CDR2 FYNNEI. This sample is part of a study of identical twins. Broader study findings: Weaker excess twin sharing was observed in beta out-of-frame sequences.

TCRdb ran MiXCR on the 5' RACE reads and lists one entry per CDR3 protein. Of about 920,000 distinct CDR3 sequences listed, 12% are singletons. Separately, the same data were catalogued under a study of yellow fever vaccine responses in identical twins. As that report states: As reported, the vaccine T cell response of twins seemed partly convergent and partly personalized.

The chain joins TRBV2 to TRBJ2-7; 11 bases are shared with TRBD1. Input material: PBMCs. This clonotype was sampled from a woman aged 18-29 years in good health. The CDR3 sequence: CASTQRTGGQDEQYF. DNA of the CDR3: TGTGCCAGCACCCAAAGGACAGGGGGCCAAGACGAGCAGTACTTC.